Below are 26 T cell receptor beta chains sequenced from a single sample in a study of control samples from healthy donors and cancer patients. Only in-frame clones appear in the TCRdb table, and some are missing; sequencing was by immunoSEQ multiplex PCR. The sample has about 410,000 clones; 80% to 95% are singletons. Sequencing was performed on PBMCs. The receptors stem from a man in his forties or fifties with head and neck cancer.

The rearrangement uses TRBV7-9 and TRBJ1-2; maybe TRBD1 (6 bases). The germline CDR1 and CDR2 sequences are SEHNR and FQNEAQ (reference sequence). The V end lost 5 bases, the J end lost 2 bases, and 18 bases lay between the germline ends. The CDR3 spans 16 residues. The CDR3 coding sequence is TGTGCCAGCAGCCATCCCGGGACACTTGTGAACTATGGCTACACCTTC. It specifies CASSHPGTLVNYGYTF.

V gene TRBV4-1 combines with J gene TRBJ2-2; D possibly corresponds to TRBD2 (7 bases). The V end was cut by 0 bases, the J end by 6 bases, with 20 bases between. Per germline, CDR1 MGHRA and CDR2 YSYEKL. The CDR3 sequence is 18 residues long. CDR3 sequence reads: CASSQDHLGGASAGELFF. The CDR3 DNA reads as TGCGCCAGCAGCCAAGATCATCTAGGGGGGGCTAGCGCCGGGGAGCTGTTTTTT.

The V and J genes are TRBV5-1 and TRBJ2-5, with D perhaps TRBD1 or TRBD2 (6 bases each). Trimming took 0 bases from V and 4 from J, leaving 13 bases between them. Germline loops: CDR1 SGHRS, CDR2 YFSETQ. The CDR3 length is 15 residues. CDR3 region: CASSLEGGMGETQYF. The CDR3 nucleotides are TGCGCCAGCAGCTTGGAGGGGGGAATGGGAGAGACCCAGTACTTC.

This chain uses TRBV7-3 with TRBJ2-2; tentatively, D is TRBD1 (6 bases). The ends were cut back, 5 bases at V and 7 bases at J, with 17 bases in the middle. CDR1 is SGHTA, CDR2 FQGTGA, per germline. The CDR3 runs 15 residues. The CDR3 loop reads CASSPTQGRGGELFF. The CDR3 DNA follows: TGTGCCAGCAGCCCTACGCAGGGGAGAGGCGGGGAGCTGTTTTTT.

This clone was recorded a few times. The rearrangement uses TRBV29-1 and TRBJ1-4; the D gene is possibly TRBD1 (6 bases). CDR1 is SQVTM and CDR2 is ANQGSEA in the germline V gene. CDR3 length equals 16 residues. V was trimmed by 2 bases and J by 3 bases, leaving 16 bases between them. The CDR3: CSVELRGAYPNEKLFF. The CDR3 DNA sequence: TGCAGCGTTGAACTCAGGGGAGCGTATCCTAATGAAAAACTGTTTTTT.

V usage is TRBV28 and J usage is TRBJ2-7; D is possibly TRBD1 (6 bases). Per germline, CDR1 MDHEN and CDR2 SYDVKM. Trimming removed 8 bases at V and 3 bases at J, with 14 bases between. There are 13 residues in the CDR3. CDR3 nucleotide sequence: TGTGCCAGCGCCGGGACAATTAGCTACGAGCAGTACTTC. Amino acids: CASAGTISYEQYF.

The chain carries TRBV28 and TRBJ1-2, with a tentative D call TRBD1 (5 bases). Trimming took off 7 bases at V and 2 bases at J, with 17 bases between the two ends. The CDR3 covers 15 residues. Germline V lookup: CDR1 MDHEN, CDR2 SYDVKM. In DNA, the CDR3 is TGTGCCAGCACCAACGGGCAACAGGAAAACTATGGCTACACCTTC. Protein product: CASTNGQQENYGYTF.

The CDR3 loop is CASSQAVNTGELFF. In nucleotides, the CDR3 is TGTGCCAGCAGCCAGGCGGTTAACACCGGGGAGCTGTTTTTT. V usage is TRBV5-5 and J usage is TRBJ2-2; D unclear. The length of the CDR3 is 14 residues. V was cut by 4 bases and J by 2 bases, with 9 bases left in between. Germline values: CDR1 SGHKS, CDR2 YYEKEE (reference sequence).

The chain links TRBV9 to TRBJ2-1, with D perhaps TRBD1 or TRBD2 (5 bases each). CDR1 SGDLS and CDR2 YYNGEE come from the germline V gene. Trimming took 0 bases from V and 6 from J, leaving 10 bases between them. The CDR3 contains 14 residues. The CDR3 here is CASSVAGDGNEQFF. The DNA for the CDR3 is TGTGCCAGCAGCGTAGCCGGGGACGGCAATGAGCAGTTCTTC.

The genes are TRBV20-1 and TRBJ1-1, with a possible D match to TRBD1 (5 bases). Trimming removed 5 bases at V and 7 bases at J, with 11 bases between. The CDR3 contains 11 residues. The V gene's germline CDR1 is DFQATT and CDR2 SNEGSKA (reference sequence). The CDR3 DNA reads TGCAGTGCTGGGGGGGGGAGTGAAGCTTTCTTT. Translating it yields CSAGGGSEAFF.

The rearrangement uses TRBV5-6 and TRBJ1-1, with D possibly TRBD1 on 6 matching bases. V was trimmed by 4 bases and J by 6 bases, leaving 13 bases between them. The CDR3 extends over 13 amino acids. In germline, CDR1 is SGHDT, CDR2 YYEEEE. CDR3 sequence reads: CASSLRGGAEAFF. The CDR3 DNA reads TGTGCCAGCAGCCTGAGGGGGGGCGCTGAAGCTTTCTTT.

V usage is TRBV29-1 and J usage is TRBJ2-1; D remains ambiguous. Germline CDR1 reads SQVTM; CDR2 reads ANQGSEA. V lost 1 base to trimming and J lost 0 bases, with 7 bases between them. The CDR3 runs to 14 residues. CDR3 bases: TGCAGCGTTGAAGGGCTCCGCTCCTACAATGAGCAGTTCTTC. Translation gives CSVEGLRSYNEQFF.

This rearrangement joins TRBV10-3 to TRBJ1-2, with D possibly being TRBD1 (6 bases). This CDR3 comprises 15 residues. Looked up from germline, CDR1 is ENHRY and CDR2 is SYGVKD. Trimming left V 0 bases short and J 6 bases short, with 14 bases between. CDR3: CAISESRTAPNGYTF. CDR3 coding DNA: TGTGCCATCAGTGAGTCCCGGACAGCTCCCAATGGCTACACCTTC.

V and J are TRBV27 and TRBJ2-1, with TRBD2 matching 11 bases. This CDR3 comprises 15 residues. Germline values: CDR1 MNHEY, CDR2 SMNVEV (reference sequence). The V and J ends lost 6 bases and 8 bases, in that order; junction bases with no gene match: 9. The CDR3: CASSLASGRRDEQFF. The CDR3 nucleotides are TGTGCCAGCAGCTTAGCTAGCGGGAGGAGGGATGAGCAGTTCTTC.

The chain links TRBV12-5 to TRBJ2-7; possibly TRBD1 or TRBD2 for D (5 bases each). From germline, CDR1 is LGHNT and CDR2 FRNRAP. The germline V and J ends were trimmed by 4 bases and 2 bases, with 12 bases remaining between them. CDR3 size: 14 residues. CDR3: CASGSWGWPYEQYF. The CDR3 DNA follows: TGTGCTAGTGGTTCATGGGGGTGGCCCTACGAGCAGTACTTC.

V gene TRBV5-1 combines with J gene TRBJ1-4, with D unclear. V was trimmed by 0 bases and J by 7 bases, leaving 7 bases between them. Germline CDR1 SGHRS, CDR2 YFSETQ. The CDR3 has 13 amino acids. Written as DNA, the CDR3 is TGCGCCAGCAGCTTGGACTCGGGTGAAAAACTGTTTTTT. Encoded protein: CASSLDSGEKLFF.

The sample holds one count of this clone. The chain uses TRBV6-5 and TRBJ2-3, with 8 bases matching TRBD2. Germline CDR1 reads MNHEY; CDR2 reads SVGAGI. This CDR3 spans 15 amino acids. V lost 6 bases to trimming and J lost 11 bases; unmatched junction nucleotides: 16. In DNA form, the CDR3 reads TGTGCCAGCAGGGTAGAAGCGGGGGCCTTAAGGAGGCAGTATTTT. Its protein product is CASRVEAGALRRQYF.

The chain recombines TRBV15 with TRBJ1-2; D not certain. CDR3 length: 16 amino acids. The germline CDR1 and CDR2 sequences are LNHNV and YYDKDF (reference sequence). V was trimmed by 1 base and J by 0 bases, leaving 12 bases between them. The CDR3 protein is CATSRAPMGANYGYTF. DNA of the CDR3: TGTGCCACCAGCAGAGCCCCGATGGGAGCTAACTATGGCTACACCTTC.

This chain joins TRBV5-1 and TRBJ1-3, with D maybe TRBD1 (5 bases). Germline CDR1 SGHRS, CDR2 YFSETQ. This CDR3 has 15 amino acids. V dropped 0 bases and J dropped 0 bases, with 7 bases sitting between them. Here the CDR3 DNA reads TGCGCCAGCAGCTTGGCTACAGGCTCTGGAAACACCATATATTTT. Protein sequence: CASSLATGSGNTIYF. The variable domain in full, completed from reference TRBV5-1 and TRBJ1-3, reads KAGVTQTPRYLIKTRGQQVTLSCSPISGHRSVSWYQQTPGQGLQFLFEYFSETQRNKGNFPGRFSGRQFSNSRSEMNVSTLELGDSALYLCASSLATGSGNTIYFGEGSWLTVV.

This rearrangement joins TRBV9 to TRBJ2-7, with TRBD2 matching over 8 bases. The CDR3 is 18 residues long. Trimming removed 3 bases from V and 5 bases from J; junction bases left unmatched: 19. From germline, CDR1 is SGDLS and CDR2 YYNGEE. As DNA, the CDR3 is TGTGCCAGCAGCGCACATGGGGTTACTAGCGGAGAGGCCGACGAGCAGTACTTC. Translation: CASSAHGVTSGEADEQYF. The whole variable domain, remainder taken from reference TRBV9 and TRBJ2-7, is DSGVTQTPKHLITATGQRVTLRCSPRSGDLSVYWYQQSLDQGLQFLIQYYNGEERAKGNILERFSAQQFPDLHSELNLSSLELGDSALYFCASSAHGVTSGEADEQYFGPGTRLTVT.

The chain employs TRBV6-5 and TRBJ2-7, with 7 bases that match TRBD1. The germline V gene encodes CDR1 MNHEY and CDR2 SVGAGI. This CDR3 is 13 amino acids long. CDR3 residues: CNRWDRETYEQYF. Here the CDR3 DNA reads TGTAACCGTTGGGACAGAGAAACCTACGAGCAGTACTTC.

The chain carries TRBV11-2 and TRBJ1-6; D is unclear. The CDR3 totals 17 residues. Germline lookup yields CDR1 SGHAT and CDR2 FQNNGV. The germline V and J ends were trimmed by 0 bases and 10 bases, with 19 bases remaining between them. Written as DNA, the CDR3 is TGTGCCAGCAGCTTAGATCCGCTCGCTGGTGGTCGGTCACCCCTCCACTTT. It codes for CASSLDPLAGGRSPLHF.

V is TRBV11-1 and J is TRBJ2-3, with 11 bases that match TRBD2. V shed 5 bases, J shed 3 bases, and the junction held 7 bases outside the gene matches. CDR3 size: 16 residues. Germline-derived CDR1 and CDR2 are SGHAT and FQDESV (reference sequence). The DNA for the CDR3 is TGTGCCAGCAGCCAAAATAGACTAGCGGGAACAGATACGCAGTATTTT. Amino acid sequence: CASSQNRLAGTDTQYF.

The rearrangement uses TRBV6-5 and TRBJ2-1; D is perhaps TRBD1 or TRBD2 (5 bases each). Germline V gene sequence: CDR1 MNHEY, CDR2 SVGAGI. Trimming pared 2 bases from V and 6 bases from J, leaving 8 bases between. This CDR3 is 13 amino acids long. In nucleotides, the CDR3 is TGTGCCAGCAGTTACGGGGACCTCAATGAGCAGTTCTTC. It specifies CASSYGDLNEQFF.

The rearrangement joins TRBV6-5 to TRBJ2-3; D gene uncertain. The CDR3 is 13 residues long. V gave up 1 base and J gave up 9 bases, with 11 bases separating them. CDR1 and CDR2 from the germline V gene are MNHEY and SVGAGI. CDR3 in amino acids: CASSYYKDVTQYF. CDR3 coding DNA: TGTGCCAGCAGTTACTACAAGGATGTCACGCAGTATTTT.

This chain links TRBV4-3 with TRBJ2-5; no reliable D call. V was clipped by 0 bases and J by 5 bases, with 7 bases between them. Germline loops: CDR1 LGHNA, CDR2 YSLEER. The CDR3 covers 13 residues. CDR3 nucleotide sequence: TGCGCCAGCAGCCAAGATATAAGGGAGACCCAGTACTTC. This gives the protein CASSQDIRETQYF.